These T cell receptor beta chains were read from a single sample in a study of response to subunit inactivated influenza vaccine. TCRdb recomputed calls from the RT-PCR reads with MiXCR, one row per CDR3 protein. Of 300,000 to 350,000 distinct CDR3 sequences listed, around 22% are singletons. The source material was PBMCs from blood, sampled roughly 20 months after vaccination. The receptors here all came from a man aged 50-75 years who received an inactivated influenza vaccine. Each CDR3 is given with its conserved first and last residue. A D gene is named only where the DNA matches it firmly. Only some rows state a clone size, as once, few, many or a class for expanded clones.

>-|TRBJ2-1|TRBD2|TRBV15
CATSRPGLAAYNEQFF
TGTGCCACCAGCCGACCGGGACTAGCGGCGTACAATGAGCAGTTCTTC
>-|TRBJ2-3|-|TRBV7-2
CASSLHDTQYF
TGTGCCAGCAGCTTACACGATACGCAGTATTTT
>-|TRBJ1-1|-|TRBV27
CASSEAGVPEAFF
TGTGCCAGCAGCGAGGCGGGGGTCCCTGAAGCTTTCTTT
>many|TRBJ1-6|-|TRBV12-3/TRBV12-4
CASSFGDLGQDSPLHF
TGTGCCAGCAGTTTTGGGGATCTGGGCCAAGATTCACCCCTCCACTTT
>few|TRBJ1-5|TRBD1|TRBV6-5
CASSYSDRGRYSNQPQHF
TGTGCCAGCAGTTACTCAGACAGGGGGCGATATAGCAATCAGCCCCAGCATTTT
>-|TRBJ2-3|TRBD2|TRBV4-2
CASSQRAGLADSDTQYF
TGTGCCAGCAGCCAGAGAGCAGGACTAGCGGACTCAGATACGCAGTATTTT
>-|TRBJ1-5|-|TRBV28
CASWGLAQDTQHF
TGTGCCAGCTGGGGACTAGCGCAAGATACGCAGCATTTT
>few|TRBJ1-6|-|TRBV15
CATSRDLHYNSPLHF
TGTGCCACCAGCAGAGATCTTCATTATAATTCACCCCTCCACTTT
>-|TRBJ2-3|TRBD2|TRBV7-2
CASSLGKPSGGGDTQYF
TGTGCCAGCAGCTTAGGGAAGCCTAGCGGGGGCGGAGATACGCAGTATTTT
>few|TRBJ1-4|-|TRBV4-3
CASSQERPSGTNEKLFF
TGCGCCAGCAGCCAAGAGCGTCCTTCTGGCACTAATGAAAAACTGTTTTTT
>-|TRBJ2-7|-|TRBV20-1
CSAPTRGGNYEQYF
TGCAGTGCTCCGACCAGGGGTGGAAACTACGAGCAGTACTTC
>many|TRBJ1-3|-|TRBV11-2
CASSPGLSGNTIYF
TGTGCCAGCAGCCCGGGACTCTCTGGAAACACCATATATTTT
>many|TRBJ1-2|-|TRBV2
CASSDGPWKGYTF
TGTGCCAGCAGCGACGGACCTTGGAAAGGCTACACCTTC
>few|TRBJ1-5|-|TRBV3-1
CASSPGHNQPQHF
TGTGCCAGCAGCCCCGGTCACAATCAGCCCCAGCATTTT
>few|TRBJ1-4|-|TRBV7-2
CASSTGTSSREKLFF
TGTGCCAGCAGCACAGGGACTTCCAGCCGTGAAAAACTGTTTTTT
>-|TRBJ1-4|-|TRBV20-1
CSARDPLASNEKLFF
TGCAGTGCTAGAGATCCACTTGCCTCTAATGAAAAACTGTTTTTT
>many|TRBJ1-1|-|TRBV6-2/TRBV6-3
CASSYSNGVGAFF
TGTGCCAGCAGTTACTCGAATGGAGTGGGAGCTTTCTTT
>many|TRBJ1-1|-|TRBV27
CASSPSTGTEAFF
TGTGCCAGCAGCCCCTCCACAGGAACTGAAGCTTTCTTT
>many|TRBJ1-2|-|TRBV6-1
CASRDRPYGYTF
TGTGCCAGCAGAGACAGGCCTTATGGCTACACCTTC
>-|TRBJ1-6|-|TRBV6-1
CASSPHYNSPLHF
TGTGCCAGCAGCCCTCACTATAATTCACCCCTCCACTTT
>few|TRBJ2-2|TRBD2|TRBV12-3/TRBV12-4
CASSSAARGLAGGELFF
TGTGCCAGCAGTTCAGCCGCCCGGGGACTAGCGGGCGGGGAGCTGTTTTTT
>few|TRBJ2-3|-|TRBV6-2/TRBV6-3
CASSYSITDTQYF
TGTGCCAGCAGTTACTCGATCACAGATACGCAGTATTTT
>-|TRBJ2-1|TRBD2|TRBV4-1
CASSHKTSGGFDEQFF
TGCGCCAGCAGCCATAAGACTAGCGGGGGATTCGATGAGCAGTTCTTC
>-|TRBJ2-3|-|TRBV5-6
CASSFLGGLTDTQYF
TGTGCCAGCAGCTTCCTTGGAGGACTCACAGATACGCAGTATTTT
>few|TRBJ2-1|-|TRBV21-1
CASIKKTGTNNEQFF
TGTGCCAGCATCAAGAAAACCGGGACGAACAATGAGCAGTTCTTC
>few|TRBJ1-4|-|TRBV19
CASSITGAQNEKLFF
TGTGCCAGTAGTATTACAGGTGCCCAGAATGAAAAACTGTTTTTT
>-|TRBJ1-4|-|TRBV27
CASSLQANEKLFF
TGTGCCAGCAGTTTACAGGCTAATGAAAAACTGTTTTTT
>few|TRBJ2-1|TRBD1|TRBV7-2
CASSSQTGGALDEQFF
TGTGCCAGCAGCTCCCAGACAGGGGGCGCTTTAGATGAGCAGTTCTTC
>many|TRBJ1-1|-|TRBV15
CATSRSENTEAFF
TGTGCCACCAGCAGATCAGAGAACACTGAAGCTTTCTTT
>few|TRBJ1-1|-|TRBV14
CASSHGANTEAFF
TGTGCCAGCAGCCACGGGGCGAACACTGAAGCTTTCTTT
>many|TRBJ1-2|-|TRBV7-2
CASSQGSSYGYTF
TGTGCCAGCAGCCAGGGGTCCTCGTATGGCTACACCTTC
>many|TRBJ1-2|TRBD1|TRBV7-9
CASSLEARGYGYTF
TGTGCCAGCAGCTTAGAGGCCAGGGGGTATGGCTACACCTTC
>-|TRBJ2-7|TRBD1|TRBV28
CASRRQGSDEQYF
TGTGCCAGCAGACGACAGGGGTCCGACGAGCAGTACTTC
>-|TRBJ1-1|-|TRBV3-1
CASSHGGAGAEAFF
TGTGCCAGCAGCCACGGGGGCGCGGGCGCTGAAGCTTTCTTT
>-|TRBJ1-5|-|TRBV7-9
CATAQDSWQPQHF
TGTGCCACCGCACAGGATTCGTGGCAGCCCCAGCATTTT
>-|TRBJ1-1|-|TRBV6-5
CASSSPSENTEAFF
TGTGCCAGCAGTTCGCCCTCGGAGAACACTGAAGCTTTCTTT
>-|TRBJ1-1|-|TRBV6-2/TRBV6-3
CASSLGDHYTEAFF
TGTGCCAGCAGCCTGGGGGACCACTACACTGAAGCTTTCTTT
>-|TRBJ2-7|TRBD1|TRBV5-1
CASSLGDRSSSYEQYF
TGCGCCAGCAGCTTGGGGGACAGGAGTAGCTCCTACGAGCAGTACTTC
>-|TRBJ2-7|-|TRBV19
CASSTPDRSYEQYF
TGTGCCAGTAGTACCCCGGACAGATCCTACGAGCAGTACTTC
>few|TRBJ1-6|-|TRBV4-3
CASSQAWGANGSPLHF
TGCGCCAGCAGCCAAGCTTGGGGGGCAAATGGATCACCCCTCCACTTT
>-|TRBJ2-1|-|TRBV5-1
CASSSTGYSYNEQFF
TGCGCCAGCAGCTCGACAGGATACTCCTACAATGAGCAGTTCTTC
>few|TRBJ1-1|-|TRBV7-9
CASSLGLATEAFF
TGTGCCAGCAGCTTGGGGTTGGCCACTGAAGCTTTCTTT
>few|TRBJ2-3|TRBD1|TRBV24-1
CATSEQGYTQYF
TGTGCCACCAGTGAACAGGGGTATACGCAGTATTTT
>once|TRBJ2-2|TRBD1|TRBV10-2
CASSEFTGEITGELFF
TGCGCCAGCAGTGAGTTTACAGGGGAGATTACCGGGGAGCTGTTTTTT
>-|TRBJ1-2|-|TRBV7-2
CASSLADLGSRGYTF
TGTGCCAGCAGCTTAGCGGATTTAGGATCTAGGGGCTACACCTTC
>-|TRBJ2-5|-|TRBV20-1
CSARRGGQEAQYF
TGCAGTGCTAGGCGCGGGGGCCAAGAGGCCCAGTACTTC
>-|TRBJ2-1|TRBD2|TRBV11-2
CASSLGPGLAGGEQFF
TGTGCCAGCAGCTTAGGTCCGGGACTAGCGGGAGGTGAGCAGTTCTTC
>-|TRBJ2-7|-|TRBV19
CASSIAAGTSYEQYF
TGTGCCAGTAGCATCGCGGCAGGGACCTCCTACGAGCAGTACTTC